This is a list of T cell receptor beta chains from one sample in a study of post-analysis software for immune sequencing data. TCRdb independently ran MiXCR on the PCR reads; one entry per CDR3 protein. The table records 450,000 to 700,000 distinct CDR3 sequences, roughly two fifths of them present only once. Sequencing was performed on blood. Receptors originate from a girl aged 5-17 years with multiple sclerosis. Each CDR3 is given with its conserved first and last residue. D genes are given only for firm matches. A clone size is listed for some rows: how often the clone was seen (once, few, many), or a class if it is expanded.

clone_size	d_call	v_call	j_call	cdr3_aa	cdr3_nt
NA	NA	TRBV7-9	TRBJ2-4	CASSLGRTRVVDIQYF	TGTGCCAGCAGCTTAGGTCGGACCCGGGTGGTGGACATTCAGTACTTC
few	TRBD2	TRBV5-6	TRBJ2-7	CASIELARAYEQYF	TGTGCCAGCATCGAACTAGCGAGAGCCTACGAGCAGTACTTC
many	NA	TRBV27	TRBJ2-5	CASSLQGGETQYF	TGTGCCAGCAGTTTACAGGGCGGAGAGACCCAGTACTTC
once	TRBD2	TRBV20-1	TRBJ2-7	CSAVAGEGSYEQYF	TGCAGTGCTGTAGCGGGAGAAGGCTCCTACGAGCAGTACTTC
few	NA	TRBV13	TRBJ2-7	CASSSGTDSSYEQYF	TGTGCCAGCAGCTCCGGGACCGATAGCTCCTACGAGCAGTACTTC
NA	TRBD2	TRBV5-1	TRBJ2-7	CASSPRTSGITYEQYF	TGCGCCAGCAGCCCCCGGACTAGCGGGATTACCTACGAGCAGTACTTC
few	NA	TRBV29-1	TRBJ2-5	CSVGDPEGETQYF	TGCAGCGTTGGAGACCCGGAGGGCGAGACCCAGTACTTC
NA	NA	TRBV5-1	TRBJ2-1	CASSLDSGTYNEQFF	TGCGCCAGCAGCTTGGACAGCGGCACATACAATGAGCAGTTCTTC
NA	NA	TRBV12-3/TRBV12-4	TRBJ2-3	CASSSPVRRSTDAQYF	TGTGCCAGCAGTTCCCCCGTTAGGAGGAGCACAGACGCGCAGTATTTT
NA	NA	TRBV29-1	TRBJ2-3	CSVQLVSSTDTQYF	TGCAGCGTCCAACTAGTTTCTAGCACAGATACGCAGTATTTT
NA	TRBD2	TRBV6-4	TRBJ2-1	CASSPGTSGIPSYNEQFF	TGTGCCAGCAGTCCGGGGACTAGCGGGATTCCCTCCTACAATGAGCAGTTCTTC
few	TRBD1	TRBV10-3	TRBJ1-1	CAISEDRGNTEAFF	TGTGCCATCAGTGAAGACAGGGGGAACACTGAAGCTTTCTTT
NA	TRBD1	TRBV13	TRBJ2-5	CASSPGTGELGRETQYF	TGTGCCAGCAGCCCTGGGACAGGGGAATTGGGACGAGAGACCCAGTACTTC
NA	NA	TRBV11-2	TRBJ2-6	CASSLVGIRSSGANVLTF	TGTGCCAGCAGCTTAGTAGGGATAAGGAGCTCTGGGGCCAACGTCCTGACTTTC
NA	TRBD1	TRBV12-3/TRBV12-4	TRBJ2-1	CASSPGTAYDEQFF	TGTGCCAGCAGTCCTGGGACAGCTTACGATGAGCAGTTCTTC
NA	TRBD2	TRBV11-1	TRBJ2-3	CASSPRTSGGTQYF	TGTGCCAGCAGCCCTAGGACTAGCGGGGGGACGCAGTATTTT
NA	NA	TRBV7-2	TRBJ1-2	CASSFFIVNYGYTF	TGTGCCAGCAGCTTTTTCATTGTAAACTATGGCTACACCTTC
NA	NA	TRBV29-1	TRBJ2-1	CSVDSGMSSYNEQFF	TGCAGCGTTGACTCGGGGATGAGCTCCTACAATGAGCAGTTCTTC
NA	TRBD1	TRBV5-1	TRBJ2-3	CASSPDRERSTDTQYF	TGCGCCAGCAGCCCTGACAGGGAAAGAAGCACAGATACGCAGTATTTT
NA	NA	TRBV5-1	TRBJ2-7	CASRPPGTGHYEQYF	TGCGCCAGCAGGCCTCCCGGGACTGGGCACTACGAGCAGTACTTC
few	NA	TRBV5-1	TRBJ2-1	CASSPRTGYNEQFF	TGCGCCAGCAGCCCTAGGACGGGCTACAATGAGCAGTTCTTC
few	NA	TRBV25-1	TRBJ2-7	CASSSTEAYEQYF	TGTGCCAGCAGTTCTACGGAAGCCTACGAGCAGTACTTC
NA	TRBD2	TRBV29-1	TRBJ2-1	CSADAGTSDYNEQFF	TGCAGCGCTGACGCCGGGACTAGCGACTACAATGAGCAGTTCTTC
NA	TRBD2	TRBV20-1	TRBJ2-1	CSARTSSGGPYNEQFF	TGCAGTGCTCGTACAAGTAGCGGGGGCCCCTACAATGAGCAGTTCTTC
NA	TRBD2	TRBV7-3	TRBJ2-1	CASSPSGLAVSEQFF	TGTGCCAGCAGCCCGTCGGGACTAGCGGTCTCCGAGCAGTTCTTC
NA	TRBD1	TRBV27	TRBJ2-3	CASRRGRADTQYF	TGTGCCAGCAGGAGGGGGCGCGCAGATACGCAGTATTTT
few	TRBD2	TRBV2	TRBJ2-7	CASSAPGLAGSYEQYF	TGTGCCAGCAGTGCCCCGGGACTAGCGGGGTCCTACGAGCAGTACTTC
NA	NA	TRBV16	TRBJ1-2	CASSQSGRSYGYTF	TGTGCCAGCAGCCAATCCGGCAGGTCCTATGGCTACACCTTC
few	TRBD1	TRBV27	TRBJ1-2	CASSPWTGGAVYGYTF	TGTGCCAGCAGTCCTTGGACAGGGGGCGCGGTGTATGGCTACACCTTC
NA	NA	TRBV20-1	TRBJ2-7	CSANREDEQYF	TGCAGTGCCAATAGGGAAGACGAGCAGTACTTC
NA	NA	TRBV7-8	TRBJ2-7	CASSPTLSSDSYEQYF	TGTGCCAGCAGCCCTACCCTCTCTAGCGACTCCTACGAGCAGTACTTC
NA	NA	TRBV12-3/TRBV12-4	TRBJ2-3	CASSIARRGTDTQYF	TGTGCCAGCAGTATCGCTAGGAGGGGCACAGATACGCAGTATTTT
NA	TRBD1	TRBV10-3	TRBJ1-6	CAIRGGEGGLWTLHF	TGTGCCATCAGGGGAGGAGAAGGGGGCCTGTGGACCCTCCACTTT
NA	NA	TRBV7-8	TRBJ1-2	CASSFGGARYGYTF	TGTGCCAGCAGCTTTGGGGGGGCGCGGTATGGCTACACCTTC
NA	TRBD1	TRBV20-1	TRBJ2-5	CSARNRGRETQYF	TGCAGTGCTAGGAACAGGGGGCGTGAGACCCAGTACTTC
NA	NA	TRBV10-3	TRBJ2-5	CAINRREETQYF	TGTGCCATCAATAGGCGGGAAGAGACCCAGTACTTC
few	NA	TRBV29-1	TRBJ2-1	CSAHSLKNYNEQFF	TGCAGCGCGCATAGTCTGAAAAACTACAATGAGCAGTTCTTC
NA	TRBD1	TRBV12-3/TRBV12-4	TRBJ2-5	CASSLWGTEETQYF	TGTGCCAGCAGTTTATGGGGGACAGAAGAGACCCAGTACTTC
few	NA	TRBV7-2	TRBJ1-2	CASSLDANYGYTF	TGTGCCAGCAGCCTCGATGCTAACTATGGCTACACCTTC
few	NA	TRBV6-5	TRBJ1-2	CASSSMTGPNYGYTF	TGTGCCAGCAGCTCCATGACAGGACCTAACTATGGCTACACCTTC
NA	NA	TRBV2	TRBJ2-7	CASSAEHEQYF	TGTGCCAGCAGTGCCGAGCACGAGCAGTACTTC
NA	NA	TRBV7-9	TRBJ1-5	CASSLTGEQTQHF	TGTGCCAGCAGCTTAACAGGAGAGCAGACCCAGCATTTT
few	TRBD1	TRBV6-5	TRBJ1-1	CASSYPGGTEAFF	TGTGCCAGCAGTTACCCAGGGGGAACTGAAGCTTTCTTT
NA	NA	TRBV12-3/TRBV12-4	TRBJ1-1	CASTTDSYTEAFF	TGTGCCAGCACCACCGACAGCTACACTGAAGCTTTCTTT
few	TRBD1	TRBV5-1	TRBJ1-2	CASSGQFYGYTF	TGCGCCAGTTCGGGACAGTTCTATGGCTACACCTTC
NA	NA	TRBV9	TRBJ2-5	CASSSRNQETQYF	TGTGCCAGCAGCTCCAGGAACCAAGAGACCCAGTACTTC
NA	NA	TRBV5-5	TRBJ2-1	CASSSPGTFSYNEQFF	TGTGCCAGCAGCTCTCCGGGGACCTTCTCCTACAATGAGCAGTTCTTC
NA	NA	TRBV5-1	TRBJ1-5	CASSPRAAPFSNQPQHF	TGCGCCAGCAGCCCAAGGGCAGCTCCTTTTAGCAATCAGCCCCAGCATTTT
NA	TRBD2	TRBV5-1	TRBJ2-2	CASSLLGTSGINTGELFF	TGCGCCAGCAGCTTGTTGGGGACTAGCGGGATAAACACCGGGGAGCTGTTTTTT
NA	NA	TRBV9	TRBJ1-2	CASSDTQGNYGYTF	TGTGCCAGCAGCGATACCCAAGGGAACTATGGCTACACCTTC
NA	NA	TRBV24-1	TRBJ2-7	CASRDDTYEQYF	TGTGCCTCCAGGGACGATACCTACGAGCAGTACTTC
few	NA	TRBV5-1	TRBJ1-4	CASSSGTYTTNEKLFF	TGCGCCAGCAGCAGCGGGACGTACACAACTAATGAAAAACTGTTTTTT
few	NA	TRBV6-6	TRBJ1-1	CASRDQVNTEAFF	TGTGCCAGCAGGGATCAGGTGAACACTGAAGCTTTCTTT
NA	NA	TRBV7-3	TRBJ1-1	CASSMGPGGTEAFF	TGTGCCAGCAGCATGGGGCCGGGGGGCACTGAAGCTTTCTTT
NA	TRBD1	TRBV20-1	TRBJ2-7	CSATGTDHSYEQYF	TGCAGTGCCACCGGGACAGACCATTCCTACGAGCAGTACTTC